Listed here are 3 T cell receptor beta chains from one sample, sequenced in a study of regulatory T cells in long-lasting Graves disease. For TCR beta, libraries came from iRepertoire HTBI primers and Arm-PCR of CDR3 regions. One entry per CDR3 protein results from TCRdb running MiXCR on the multiplex PCR reads. The table has 300,000 to 400,000 distinct CDR3 sequences, about 19% seen once. The sample's time point: persistent/refractory GD, antithyroid drugs over 5 years with positive TRAb. With RNA extracted from PBMCs as input, the TCR library was made. The sequencing used peripheral blood mononuclear cells (PBMCs), collected when the disease was refractory, from a patient treated with antithyroid drugs. These receptors were taken from a female donor with Graves disease.

A few counts support this clonotype. The chain employs TRBV19 and TRBJ1-1; the match to TRBD1 covers 10 bases. This CDR3 has 17 amino acids. CDR1 is LNHDA, CDR2 SQIVND, per germline (reference sequence). V was pared by 7 bases and J by 1 base, with 12 bases of the junction left unmatched. CDR3 residues: CASTHRDRGLGNTEAFF. The CDR3 DNA reads as TGTGCCAGTACCCACCGGGACAGGGGATTGGGGAACACTGAAGCTTTCTTT.

This clonotype was picked up many times. This chain links TRBV5-1 with TRBJ1-2; TRBD1 might be the D (6 bases). V shed 0 bases and J shed 3 bases, with 12 bases lying between them. Germline CDR1 is SGHRS and CDR2 is YFSETQ. The CDR3 has 15 amino acids. The CDR3: CASSLGAGADYGYTF. CDR3 DNA: TGCGCCAGCAGCTTGGGGGCAGGGGCGGACTATGGCTACACCTTC.

This clonotype occurred many times. The J gene is TRBJ2-5, the V gene TRBV29-1, with D uncertain. Germline CDR1 and CDR2: SQVTM and ANQGSEA. V was shortened by 6 bases and J by 0 bases, with 11 bases between the two germline ends. The CDR3 spans 13 residues. The CDR3 spells CSVGLMYQETQYF. The CDR3, as DNA: TGCAGCGTGGGGTTAATGTACCAAGAGACCCAGTACTTC.